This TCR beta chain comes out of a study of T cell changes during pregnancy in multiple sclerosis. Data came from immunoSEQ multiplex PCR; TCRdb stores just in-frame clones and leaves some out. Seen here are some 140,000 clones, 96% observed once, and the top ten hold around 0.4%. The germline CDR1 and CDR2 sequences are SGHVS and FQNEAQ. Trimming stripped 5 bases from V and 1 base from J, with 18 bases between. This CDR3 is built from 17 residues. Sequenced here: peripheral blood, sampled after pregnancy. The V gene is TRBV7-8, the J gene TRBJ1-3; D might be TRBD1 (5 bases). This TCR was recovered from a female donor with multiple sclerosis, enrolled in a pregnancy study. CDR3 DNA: TGTGCCAGCAGCCCCGCCGGGACTCCATCTTCTGGAAACACCATATATTTT. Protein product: CASSPAGTPSSGNTIYF. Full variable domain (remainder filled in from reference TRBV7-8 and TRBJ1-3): GAGVSQSPRYKVAKRGQDVALRCDPISGHVSLFWYQQALGQGPEFLTYFQNEAQLDKSGLPSDRFFAERPEGSVSTLKIQRTQQEDSAVYLCASSPAGTPSSGNTIYFGEGSWLTVV.